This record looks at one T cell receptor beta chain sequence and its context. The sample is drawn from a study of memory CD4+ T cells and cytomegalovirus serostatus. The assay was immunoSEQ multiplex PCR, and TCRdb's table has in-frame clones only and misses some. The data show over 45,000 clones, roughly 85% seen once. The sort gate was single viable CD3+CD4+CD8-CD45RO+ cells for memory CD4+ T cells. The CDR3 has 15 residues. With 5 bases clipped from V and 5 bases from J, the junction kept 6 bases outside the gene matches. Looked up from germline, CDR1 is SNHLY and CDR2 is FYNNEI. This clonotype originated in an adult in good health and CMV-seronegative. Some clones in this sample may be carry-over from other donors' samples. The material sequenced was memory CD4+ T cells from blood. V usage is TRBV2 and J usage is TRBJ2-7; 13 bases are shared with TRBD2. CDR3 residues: CASSPRTSGSDEQYF. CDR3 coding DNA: TGTGCCAGCAGTCCACGGACTAGCGGGAGCGACGAGCAGTACTTC.